This TCR beta chain is drawn from a study of T-cell memory formation after mild COVID-19. Background on the study: Each donor largely had its own TCR clusters. Study-wide results and caveats: Day 15 to 85 contracting clones showed balanced CD4/CD8; later expanders leaned CD4+.

The table lists this clonotype with many counts. The antigen remains unidentified. From the 5' RACE reads, TCRdb called clonotypes with MiXCR, one entry per CDR3 protein. The sample has about 250,000 distinct CDR3 sequences; 16% are singletons. J was trimmed by 6 bases and V by 5 bases; bases with no gene match: 12. The CDR3 is made up of 16 amino acids. Germline CDR1 and CDR2: SGHTA and FQGNSA. The rearrangement uses TRBV7-2 and TRBJ1-2; 10 bases map to TRBD1. The source of this sequence is a man in his late teens or twenties who had mild COVID-19 (a few samples of this study predate the infection). Cell type and time point are not known. What was sequenced was PBMCs or a T cell subset sorted from them (not recorded which). Written as DNA, the CDR3 is TGTGCCAGCAGCCCGAGGGGACAGGGGAATTCAAATGGCTACACCTTC. Translating it yields CASSPRGQGNSNGYTF.